This record covers a single TCR beta chain. Its antigen is unknown. This sample is part of a study of PD-1 blockade in classical Hodgkin lymphoma. Study results and limitations: Researchers reported that CD4+ TCR diversity, though not CD8+, rose significantly by C4D1. For complete responders, baseline diversity was comparable to that of newly diagnosed patients. It was reported that newly diagnosed patients had less baseline TCR diversity than healthy donors.

Repertoires were generated with immunoSEQ multiplex PCR, while TCRdb's copy carries only in-frame clones and drops some. This sample has some 5,700 clones, with nearly 55% found just once. Germline V gives CDR1 SGHTA, CDR2 FQGNSA. The trim removed 3 bases at V and 4 bases at J, leaving 4 bases unmatched. The CDR3 has 15 residues. Following autologous stem cell transplantation, relapse occurred in every patient, and exposure to brentuximab vedotin varied. After thawing, PBMCs were subjected to magnetic negative selection to isolate CD8+ T cells. Specimen: CD8+ T cells from blood, collected at baseline. The genes are TRBV7-2 and TRBJ2-1; 9 bases line up with TRBD1. The TCR originated in a human donor with classical Hodgkin lymphoma. The CDR3 here is CASSFGTGIYNEQFF. The CDR3 region has the DNA TGTGCCAGCAGCTTTGGGACAGGGATATACAATGAGCAGTTCTTC.